This record concerns one T cell receptor (beta chain) sequence. The sample is drawn from a study of blood T cell repertoires in COVID-19. In the original processing: Amplification of reference gene primers provided the estimated nucleated cell counts. The method was immunoSEQ multiplex PCR; TCRdb's version includes in-frame clones alone and lacks a portion of them. The DNA was the basis for D and trimming; V, J and clone size are from that table. The repertoire consists of some 170,000 clones, with approximately 86% occurring once and the leading ten covering 3% to 4%. V lost 11 bases, J lost 3 bases, and 11 bases stayed unmatched. This CDR3 spans 14 amino acids. Germline V gene data show CDR1 as SNHLY and CDR2 as FYNNEI.

The material sequenced was peripheral blood. The clonotype was recovered from a woman in her sixties or seventies who had recovered from COVID-19. V and J are TRBV2 and TRBJ2-3, with 7 bases fitting TRBD2. The CDR3 sequence: CAPQRLAETDTQYF. In DNA, the CDR3 is TGTGCCCCCCAAAGGCTAGCGGAAACAGATACGCAGTATTTT. Variable domain in full (rest from reference TRBV2 and TRBJ2-3): EPEVTQTPSHQVTQMGQEVILRCVPISNHLYFYWYRQILGQKVEFLVSFYNNEISEKSEIFDDQFSVERPDGSNFTLKIRSTKLEDSAMYFCAPQRLAETDTQYFGPGTRLTVL.